The sequence of this T cell receptor (beta chain) was determined in a study of T cell clonotyping in hematopoietic cell transplantation. Findings of the study overall: Without cell sorting, CD4 versus CD8 contributions remain unresolved. Broader posttransplant TCR repertoire diversity was predicted by graft donor and pretransplant recipient Inverse Simpson Index values.

Clones were read by immunoSEQ multiplex PCR, and TCRdb kept only the in-frame ones, dropping some. The sample contains more than 55,000 clones, approximately 94% of which appear only once. Note on this clone: The antigen is not known.

Between the trimmed V and J ends, which lost 3 bases and 1 base, there was a span of 16 bases. This CDR3 has 16 amino acids. Germline V lookup: CDR1 SNHLY, CDR2 FYNNEI. The source is a man in his forties or fifties in good health. Some clones in this sample may be carry-over from other donors' samples. The chain is built from TRBV2 and TRBJ2-7; maybe TRBD2 (6 bases). Sequencing was performed on peripheral blood mononuclear cells. In DNA, the CDR3 is TGTGCCAGCAGTGAGAATTCGGGAGCGCAATCCTACGAGCAGTACTTC. Translated, it gives CASSENSGAQSYEQYF.